This T cell receptor (beta chain) originates from a study of shared clonotypes between healthy human individuals. On the study more broadly: The donors, two women and three men, were aged 18 to 49. Study results and caveats: Roughly 4.6% of naive CD4 clonotypes were common to a handful of donors.

Points on this clone: Antigen: not known.

Every subset had its genomic DNA shared out evenly among several immunoSEQ plates. Method: immunoSEQ multiplex PCR; TCRdb's copy keeps in-frame clones and lacks some. The sample lists some 500,000 clones; about 96% were seen once. CDR3 size: 14 residues. Between the trimmed V and J ends, which lost 4 bases and 1 base, there was a span of 10 bases. Germline V CDR1 and CDR2: SGHRS, YFSETQ. The material sequenced was naive CD4+ T cells sorted from blood. Subset defined: CD45RA+ positively selected. This TCR came from a woman aged 30 to 39 in good health. The rearrangement links TRBV5-1 to TRBJ2-3; possibly TRBD2 for D (5 bases). The CDR3 loop is CASSGRLGTDTQYF. The CDR3 region has the DNA TGCGCCAGCAGCGGGAGACTTGGCACAGATACGCAGTATTTT.